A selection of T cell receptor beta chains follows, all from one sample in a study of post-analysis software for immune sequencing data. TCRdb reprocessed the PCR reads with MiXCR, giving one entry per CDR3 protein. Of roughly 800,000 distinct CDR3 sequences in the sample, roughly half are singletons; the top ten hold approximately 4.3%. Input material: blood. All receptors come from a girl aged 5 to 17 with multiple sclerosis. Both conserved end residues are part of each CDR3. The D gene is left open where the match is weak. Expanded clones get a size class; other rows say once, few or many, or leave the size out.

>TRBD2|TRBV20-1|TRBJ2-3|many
TGCAGTGCTAGACTAGCGGGGGCAGATACGCAGTATTTT
CSARLAGADTQYF
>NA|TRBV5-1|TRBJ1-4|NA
TGCGCCAGCAGCCCCGGGACGGATGAAAAACTGTTTTTT
CASSPGTDEKLFF
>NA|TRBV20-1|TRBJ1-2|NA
TGCAGTGCTTATTCAGGGGTCTATGGCTACACCTTC
CSAYSGVYGYTF
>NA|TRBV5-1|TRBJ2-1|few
TGCGCCAGCAGCTTGGTGTGGAGGGCCGCCTACAATGAGCAGTTCTTC
CASSLVWRAAYNEQFF
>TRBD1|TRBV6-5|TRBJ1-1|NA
TGTGCCAGCAGTTACTCGAGTTTTGGACAGGGGGATACTGAAGCTTTCTTT
CASSYSSFGQGDTEAFF
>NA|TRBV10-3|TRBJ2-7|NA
TGTGCCATCAGTGAGTCCGCTCTCCTGAGGAACGAGCAGTACTTC
CAISESALLRNEQYF
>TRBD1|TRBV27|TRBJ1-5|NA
TGTGCCAGCAGTTTCACAGGGGTCGGGAATCAGCCCCAGCATTTT
CASSFTGVGNQPQHF
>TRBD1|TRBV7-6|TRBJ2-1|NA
TGTGCCAGCAGCCTAGGGACAGGGGCAAACTCCTACAATGAGCAGTTCTTC
CASSLGTGANSYNEQFF
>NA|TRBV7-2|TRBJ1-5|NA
TGTGCCAGCAGCAGAGCCCGGGGCCTTGCGCAGCCCCAGCATTTT
CASSRARGLAQPQHF
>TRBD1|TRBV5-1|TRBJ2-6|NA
TGCGCCAGCAGCTTGTGGACAGGGGGCTGGAGTGCTGGGGCCAACGTCCTGACTTTC
CASSLWTGGWSAGANVLTF
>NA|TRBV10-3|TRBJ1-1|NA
TGTGCCATCAGTCGACAGACAGGAGGTTGGGCTGAAGCTTTCTTT
CAISRQTGGWAEAFF
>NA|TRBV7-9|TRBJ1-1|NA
TGTGCCAGCAGCCTAGGGACAACCGGCGCTTTCTTT
CASSLGTTGAFF
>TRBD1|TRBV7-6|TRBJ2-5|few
TGTGCCAGCAGCGTAAGACAGGGGGCGATTGAGCAGTACTTC
CASSVRQGAIEQYF
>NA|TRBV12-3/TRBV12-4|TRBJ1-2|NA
TGTGCCAGCAGATCGACAGTTAACTATGGCTACACCTTC
CASRSTVNYGYTF
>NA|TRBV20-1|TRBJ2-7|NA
TGCAGTGCTAGACTCCAATTCTACGAGCAGTACTTC
CSARLQFYEQYF
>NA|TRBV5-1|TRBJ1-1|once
TGCGCCAGCAGCTTGGCCGGATTAGGGCCCGAAGCTTTCTTT
CASSLAGLGPEAFF
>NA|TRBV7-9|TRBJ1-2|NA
TGTGCCAGCAGCTTAGCGTACAGGTTCGATAACTATGGCTACACCTTC
CASSLAYRFDNYGYTF
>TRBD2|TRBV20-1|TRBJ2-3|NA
TGCAGTGCTAGGAGCGGGGTTTCCACAGATACGCAGTATTTT
CSARSGVSTDTQYF
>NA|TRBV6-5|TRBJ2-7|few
TGTGCCAGCAGTTCCCTAAACATTCGGAACGAGCAGTACTTC
CASSSLNIRNEQYF
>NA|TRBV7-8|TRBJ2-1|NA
TGTGCCAGCAGCTTACGGGGGGCGCTGGGCAATGAGCAGTTCTTC
CASSLRGALGNEQFF
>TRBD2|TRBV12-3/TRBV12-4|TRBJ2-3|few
TGTGCCGGCAGTTTTCTATCGGGAGGGCCTGGTTGGACTAGCACAGATACGCAGTATTTT
CAGSFLSGGPGWTSTDTQYF
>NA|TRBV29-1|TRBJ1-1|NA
TGCAGCGGGACAGCAGTAAACACTGAAGCTTTCTTT
CSGTAVNTEAFF
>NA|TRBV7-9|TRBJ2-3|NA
TGTGCCAGCTGTACAGGGATAGACTCTAGCACAGATACGCAGTATTTT
CASCTGIDSSTDTQYF
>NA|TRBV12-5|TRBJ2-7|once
TGTGCTAGTGGGCCCCCGGACATTACCTACGAGCAGTACTTC
CASGPPDITYEQYF
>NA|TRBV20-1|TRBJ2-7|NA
TGCAGTGCCCCGGGCAGGACGGGAACCTACGAGCAGTACTTC
CSAPGRTGTYEQYF
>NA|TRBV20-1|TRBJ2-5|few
TGCAGTGCTAGGGCCGAGGCCGAGGAGACCCAGTACTTC
CSARAEAEETQYF
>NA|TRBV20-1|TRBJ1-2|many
TGCAGTGCTAGAGATTTAGCTTCTTATGGCTACACCTTC
CSARDLASYGYTF
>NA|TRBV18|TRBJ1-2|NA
TGTGCCAGCTCACCAATTCGTTCAGACAACTATGGCTACACCTTC
CASSPIRSDNYGYTF
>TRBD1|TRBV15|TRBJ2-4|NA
TGTGCCACCAGCAGAGTTTGGAGGGACAGGGAGTACTTC
CATSRVWRDREYF
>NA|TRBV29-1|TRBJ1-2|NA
TGCAGCGTTGTGTCGCAGGGCAACTATGGCTACACCTTC
CSVVSQGNYGYTF
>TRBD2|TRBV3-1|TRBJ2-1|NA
TGTGCCAGCAGGACTAGCTACTACAATGAGCAGTTCTTC
CASRTSYYNEQFF
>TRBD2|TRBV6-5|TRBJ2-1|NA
TGTGCCAGCAGTTATCGTGGGGCGGGAGGGGGGAAATACAATGAGCAGTTCTTC
CASSYRGAGGGKYNEQFF
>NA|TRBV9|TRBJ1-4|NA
TGTGCCAGCAATGTTGGGCAGACAACTAATGAAAAACTGTTTTTT
CASNVGQTTNEKLFF
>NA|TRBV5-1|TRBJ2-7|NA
TGCGCCAGCAGCTTGGAACAGGGTCTGATGGAGCAGTACTTC
CASSLEQGLMEQYF